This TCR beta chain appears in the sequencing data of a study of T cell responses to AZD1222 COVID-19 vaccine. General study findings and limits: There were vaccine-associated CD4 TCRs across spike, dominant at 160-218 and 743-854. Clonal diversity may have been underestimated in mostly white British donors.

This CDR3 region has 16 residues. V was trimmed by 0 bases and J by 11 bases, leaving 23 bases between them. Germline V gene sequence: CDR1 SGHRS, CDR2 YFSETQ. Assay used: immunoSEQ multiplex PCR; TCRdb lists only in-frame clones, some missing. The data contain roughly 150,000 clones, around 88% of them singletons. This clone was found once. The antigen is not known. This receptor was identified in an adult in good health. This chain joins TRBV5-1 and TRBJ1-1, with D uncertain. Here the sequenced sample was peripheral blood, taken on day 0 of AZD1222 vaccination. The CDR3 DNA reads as TGCGCCAGCAGCTTGGAGGTTAGGAACCAGCAACGTAGGGCTTTCTTT. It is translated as CASSLEVRNQQRRAFF. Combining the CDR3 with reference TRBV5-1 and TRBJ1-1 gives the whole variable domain KAGVTQTPRYLIKTRGQQVTLSCSPISGHRSVSWYQQTPGQGLQFLFEYFSETQRNKGNFPGRFSGRQFSNSRSEMNVSTLELGDSALYLCASSLEVRNQQRRAFFGQGTRLTVV.